Below, 20 T cell receptor beta chains from the same sample are listed, as sequenced in a study of regulatory T cells in long-lasting Graves disease (dated by TCRdb to about 2021). The library was prepared using multiplex PCR. The reads were generated on an Illumina HiSeq 4000. To build TCR beta libraries, CDR3 regions were amplified by Arm-PCR using iRepertoire HTBI primers. TCRdb reanalyzed the raw reads on its own, using fastp at Q25 for trimming and MiXCR for clone calling, and kept in-frame beta chains. Entries that share a CDR3 protein sequence are merged under the most common genes and DNA. The sample data list under 450,000 distinct CDR3 sequences, and roughly 24% of these were observed just once. Approximately 27% of the sample is in the top ten clones. In light of the paper, this sample's time point label describes: persistent/refractory GD, antithyroid drugs over 5 years with positive TRAb. RNA was extracted from PBMCs in TRIzol for both TCR sequencing and RNA sequencing.

The material was peripheral blood mononuclear cells (PBMCs), obtained when the disease was refractory, from a patient treated with antithyroid drugs. All receptors come from a woman in her 40s with Graves disease. Donor details come from another sample of the same person, matched by shared clones.

This chain joins TRBV29-1 and TRBJ2-3; D not resolved. V was shortened by 6 bases and J by 0 bases, with 7 bases between the two germline ends. CDR3 length equals 12 residues. Germline-derived CDR1 and CDR2 are SQVTM and ANQGSEA. The CDR3 DNA follows: TGCAGCGTCCAGACTAGCACAGATACGCAGTATTTT. Protein: CSVQTSTDTQYF.

This clonotype was observed many times. The V call is TRBV7-2, the J call TRBJ2-1, with TRBD2 matching 10 bases. The CDR3 is 15 amino acids. Germline lookup yields CDR1 SGHTA and CDR2 FQGNSA. V lost 1 base and J lost 7; bases outside the gene matches: 4. CDR3 region: CASSLEGLARNEQFF. CDR3 bases: TGTGCCAGCAGCTTAGAGGGACTAGCGAGGAATGAGCAGTTCTTC.

This clonotype occurred many times. This rearrangement joins TRBV28 to TRBJ2-7, with no clear D. The CDR3 contains 15 residues. Per the germline V gene, CDR1 is MDHEN and CDR2 is SYDVKM. Trimming pared 8 bases from V and 3 bases from J, leaving 20 bases between. CDR3 in amino acids: CASRTGRFGYYEQYF. DNA for the CDR3: TGTGCCAGCCGAACCGGACGTTTTGGGTACTACGAGCAGTACTTC.

This clonotype was picked up a small number of times. The J gene is TRBJ2-7, the V gene TRBV2; the match to TRBD1 covers 8 bases. This CDR3 has 15 residues. CDR1 and CDR2 (germline): SNHLY, FYNNEI. The V segment lost 4 bases and the J segment 7 bases; nucleotides outside the gene matches: 12. CDR3 protein: CASSVIGQGAGEQYF. The CDR3 DNA reads TGTGCCAGCAGTGTGATAGGGCAGGGGGCGGGTGAGCAGTACTTC.

This clonotype was seen repeatedly, ten times or more. This chain connects TRBV2 to TRBJ2-1; 15 nucleotides align to TRBD2. The CDR3 extends over 16 amino acids. The germline CDR1 and CDR2 sequences are SNHLY and FYNNEI. Trimming took 1 base from V and 6 from J; bases not matched to a gene: 1. The CDR3 DNA reads TGTGCCAGCAGTGAAGGGGGACTAGCGGGAGGCAATGAGCAGTTCTTC. Translated, it gives CASSEGGLAGGNEQFF.

This clonotype turned up a few times. The chain employs TRBV10-2 and TRBJ2-7; D is ambiguous. V was cut by 6 bases and J by 2 bases, with 17 bases left in between. CDR3 length: 15 residues. CDR1 is WSHSY, CDR2 SAAADI, per germline. Written as DNA, the CDR3 is TGCGCCAGCAGCCACACTGGACCGAGCCCCTACGAGCAGTACTTC. Translation gives CASSHTGPSPYEQYF.

With respect to this clonotype: This is likely a read error, given that the CDR3 carries no conserved phenylalanine or tryptophan at its end. This sequence joins TRBV20-1 and TRBJ1-1; 7 bases are a match to TRBD1. CDR3 length: 13 amino acids. Germline V gene sequence: CDR1 DFQATT, CDR2 SNEGSKA (reference sequence). The CDR3 nucleotides are TGCAGTGCTGGGGGACAGATCAACACTGGAGCTTTCCTT. Its protein product is CSAGGQINTGAFL.

This clonotype was recorded at least ten times. J is TRBJ2-5 and V is TRBV20-1; D gene ambiguous. Trimming shortened V by 3 bases and J by 0 bases, and 2 bases separated the two germline ends. CDR3 size: 11 residues. Germline V gene sequence: CDR1 DFQATT, CDR2 SNEGSKA (reference sequence). CDR3 in amino acids: CSASHQETQYF. The CDR3 region has the DNA TGCAGTGCTAGCCACCAAGAGACCCAGTACTTC.

This clonotype was seen at least ten times. The chain carries TRBV6-5 and TRBJ1-4; D unresolved. Germline V gene sequence: CDR1 MNHEY, CDR2 SVGAGI. This CDR3 has 15 amino acids. The V gene lost 3 bases and the J gene lost 5 bases, with 13 bases spanning the gap. The CDR3 sequence is CASSYSVRSNEKLFF. The CDR3 coding sequence is TGTGCCAGCAGTTATTCGGTTAGGTCAAATGAAAAACTGTTTTTT.

This clonotype showed up just a few times. The chain links TRBV10-2 to TRBJ1-5, with 7 nucleotides matching TRBD1. CDR1 is WSHSY and CDR2 is SAAADI in the germline V gene. The J segment lost 9 bases and the V segment lost 3 bases, leaving 14 bases of the junction unmatched. The CDR3 covers 16 residues. The CDR3, as DNA: TGCGCCAGCAGTGAAGGTCGAAGACAGGGCACGAGGCCCCAGCATTTT. It codes for CASSEGRRQGTRPQHF.

On this clonotype: A junction end diverges from the germline sequence, so it may reflect a read error. This chain connects TRBV14 to TRBJ2-7; TRBD2 is a possible D gene (5 bases). From germline, CDR1 is SGHDN and CDR2 FVKESK. CDR3 length equals 14 residues. The CDR3: CASSLRVPLYELYF. The CDR3 nucleotides are TGTGCCAGCAGCCTGCGGGTACCCCTCTACGAGCTGTACTTC.

The genes are TRBV2 and TRBJ2-7; D possibly matches TRBD1 or TRBD2 (5 bases each). Trimming removed 4 bases at V and 6 bases at J, with 13 bases between. CDR1 and CDR2 (germline): SNHLY, FYNNEI. This CDR3 is 13 amino acids long. The CDR3 reads CASSGGELGEQYF. The CDR3 DNA reads TGTGCCAGCAGTGGAGGGGAATTGGGCGAGCAGTACTTC.

V usage is TRBV12-3 or TRBV12-4 and J usage is TRBJ1-2, with TRBD1 matching over 7 bases. V trimming: 6 bases; J trimming: 1 base; junction bases outside the gene matches: 5. The CDR3 is 14 residues long. The CDR3 DNA is TGTGCCAGCAGCCCCCAGGGGGGTAACTATGGCTACACCTTC. This sequence encodes CASSPQGGNYGYTF.

This clonotype appeared many times. The chain carries TRBV28 and TRBJ2-5; D is possibly TRBD2 (6 bases). V gave up 4 bases and J gave up 5 bases, with 14 bases separating them. The CDR3 totals 14 residues. Per germline, CDR1 MDHEN and CDR2 SYDVKM. The CDR3 nucleotides read TGTGCCAGCAGTTCCCCCGGGCTAGCGGAGACCCAGTACTTC. Translating gives CASSSPGLAETQYF.

In its sample, this clonotype was seen many times. This chain uses TRBV2 with TRBJ2-4; D perhaps matches TRBD2 (6 bases). Trimming cost V 5 bases and J 8 bases, with 16 bases left between them. Germline-derived CDR1 and CDR2 are SNHLY and FYNNEI. The CDR3 is 14 amino acids. This CDR3 reads CASSPIPGGDIQYF. The CDR3 nucleotides are TGTGCCAGCAGTCCCATACCCGGGGGAGACATTCAGTACTTC.

V usage is TRBV7-9 and J usage is TRBJ2-2; 9 bases fit TRBD1. The CDR3 totals 14 residues. Germline V gene lookup returns CDR1 SEHNR and CDR2 FQNEAQ (reference sequence). Trimming removed 7 bases from V and 3 bases from J; junction bases left unmatched: 3. In nucleotides, the CDR3 is TGTGCCAGCACCGACAGGGGGGACACCGGGGAGCTGTTTTTT. It yields the protein CASTDRGDTGELFF. The variable domain in full, with the rest retrieved from reference TRBV7-9 and TRBJ2-2, is DTGVSQNPRHKITKRGQNVTFRCDPISEHNRLYWYRQTLGQGPEFLTYFQNEAQLEKSRLLSDRFSAERPKGSFSTLEIQRTEQGDSAMYLCASTDRGDTGELFFGEGSRLTVL.

Note on this clonotype: Just one base apart from a much larger clone, this may be a read error. The gene calls are TRBV28 and TRBJ2-2; TRBD1 agrees at 8 bases. V was clipped by 6 bases and J by 4 bases; unmatched bases: 4. Germline CDR1 is MDHEN and CDR2 is SYDVKM. The CDR3 loop spans 14 amino acids. The DNA for the CDR3 is TGTGCCAGCAGGAAAACAGGGGGCACCGGGGAGCTGTTTTTT. Translated, it gives CASRKTGGTGELFF.

This clonotype was observed many times. The J gene is TRBJ2-4, the V gene TRBV7-8; 11 bases match TRBD1. The CDR3 extends over 16 amino acids. Germline CDR1 and CDR2: SGHVS and FQNEAQ. V was clipped by 5 bases and J by 0 bases; unmatched bases: 3. This CDR3 reads CASSRGQGVAKNIQYF. Here the CDR3 DNA reads TGTGCCAGCAGCAGGGGACAGGGGGTAGCCAAAAACATTCAGTACTTC.

This clonotype came up once. The CDR3 reads CASSARWLAMETQYF. As DNA, the CDR3 is TGTGCCAGCAGTGCCCGTTGGCTAGCGATGGAGACCCAGTACTTC. This sequence joins TRBV28 and TRBJ2-5, with a weak D call TRBD2 (6 bases). In germline, CDR1 is MDHEN, CDR2 SYDVKM. The V end lost 5 bases, the J end lost 5 bases, and 18 bases lay between the germline ends. The CDR3 sequence is 15 residues long.

In its sample, this clonotype was seen many times. The chain combines TRBV29-1 with TRBJ2-7, with D perhaps TRBD1 (6 bases). The germline V gene encodes CDR1 SQVTM and CDR2 ANQGSEA. This CDR3 is built from 13 residues. V gave up 6 bases and J gave up 3 bases, with 15 bases separating them. DNA for the CDR3: TGCAGCGTCGCCTCGGACAGAAACTACGAGCAGTACTTC. Its translation is CSVASDRNYEQYF.